These 9 T cell receptor beta chains originate from one sample sequenced in a study of T-cell reconstitution after alpha-beta-depleted transplantation in children. Unique molecular identifiers were built into the TCRbeta library. TCRdb re-called the PCR reads with MiXCR, one entry per CDR3 protein. The sample gives hundreds of thousands of distinct CDR3 sequences, approximately 12% of which show up once; over 2% is in the top ten. Source: PBMCs, mostly from graft donor cells, taken 360 days after TCRalphabeta/CD19-depleted stem cell transplant. These receptors were collected from a male patient between 10 and 17 years old who had a stem cell transplant for acute myeloid leukemia, so the T cells may come from the graft donor.

This clonotype is termed medium-sized (0.01 to 0.1%). V usage is TRBV29-1 and J usage is TRBJ2-7, with TRBD1 matching 7 bases. The CDR3 runs to 13 residues. V gave up 6 bases and J gave up 0 bases; unmatched junction bases: 5. Looked up from germline, CDR1 is SQVTM and CDR2 is ANQGSEA. Here the CDR3 DNA reads TGCAGCGTGCGGCCAGGGGGCTCCTACGAGCAGTACTTC. Its translation: CSVRPGGSYEQYF.

This clonotype has just a few counts. The V gene is TRBV29-1, the J gene TRBJ2-5; possibly TRBD1 or TRBD2 for D (5 bases each). Deletions cut 2 bases from V and 7 bases from J, with 11 bases between. Germline V gene sequence: CDR1 SQVTM, CDR2 ANQGSEA. This CDR3 region has 12 residues. CDR3 in amino acids: CSVETGRGTQYF. The DNA for the CDR3 is TGCAGCGTTGAAACGGGAAGGGGGACCCAGTACTTC.

Concerning this clonotype itself: One end of the junction varies from germline; a read error may be responsible. V is TRBV28 and J is TRBJ2-2, with 9 nucleotides matching TRBD1. CDR3 length: 15 residues. CDR1 MDHEN and CDR2 SYDVKM come from the germline V gene. CDR3 residues: CAGSPTGGVTGELFF. The CDR3 DNA follows: TGTGCCGGCAGTCCGACAGGGGGGGTCACCGGGGAGCTGTTTTTT.

This clonotype appeared once. The genes are TRBV10-3 and TRBJ2-5; D uncertain. Trimming cost V 3 bases and J 5 bases, with 10 bases left between them. Germline V gene data show CDR1 as ENHRY and CDR2 as SYGVKD. This CDR3 region has 13 residues. The CDR3 region is CAISEIRAETQYF. CDR3 DNA: TGTGCCATCAGTGAAATCCGGGCCGAGACCCAGTACTTC.

This clonotype was recorded many times. This chain joins TRBV21-1 and TRBJ2-4; the table gives TRBD1 as D, unverified against the DNA. TRBV21-1 is recorded as a pseudogene. The CDR3 has 16 amino acids. The chain's CDR3 is CASSKFERQRGNIQYF. For the CDR3, the DNA is TGTGCCAGCAGCAAATTTGAGCGACAGCGGGGGAACATTCAGTACTTC.

This clonotype was seen at least ten times. The chain employs TRBV29-1 and TRBJ2-3; tentative D call: TRBD1 (10 bases). Germline CDR1 SQVTM, CDR2 ANQGSEA. This CDR3 is 15 amino acids long. V dropped 4 bases and J dropped 6 bases, with 20 bases sitting between them. The CDR3 DNA reads TGCAGCGTTGTGCGGGGGGGACAGGGGAGGGATACGCAGTATTTT. This codes for CSVVRGGQGRDTQYF.

The chain links TRBV7-3 to TRBJ2-7; possible D gene TRBD1, 6 bases. From germline, CDR1 is SGHTA and CDR2 FQGTGA. V was clipped by 5 bases and J by 2 bases, with 13 bases between them. The CDR3 covers 14 residues. The chain's CDR3 is CASSLPGETYEQYF. The CDR3 DNA follows: TGTGCCAGCAGCCTTCCAGGGGAAACCTACGAGCAGTACTTC.

Points on this clonotype: Mismatch with germline at one junction end may stem from a read error. The J gene is TRBJ1-1, the V gene TRBV6-5, with D perhaps TRBD1 (5 bases). Germline V CDR1 and CDR2: MNHEY, SVGAGI. This CDR3 spans 12 amino acids. The CDR3 nucleotides read TGTGCCGCACAGTGGGGGAACGCTGAAGCTTTCTTT. Its protein product is CAAQWGNAEAFF.

This clonotype has just a few counts. The V call is TRBV10-3, the J call TRBJ2-7, with TRBD2 as a possible D gene (6 bases). Looked up from germline, CDR1 is ENHRY and CDR2 is SYGVKD. With 7 bases removed from V and 3 bases from J, the gap between germline ends came to 22 bases. The CDR3 is made up of 16 amino acids. CDR3 sequence: CAIIFAGTYLGYEQYF. The CDR3 bases are TGTGCCATCATCTTCGCCGGGACTTACCTGGGCTACGAGCAGTACTTC.